The rows below give T cell receptor beta chains drawn from one sample of a study of T cells in localized non-small cell lung cancer. The data were produced by immunoSEQ multiplex PCR, yet TCRdb's version contains in-frame clones alone and is incomplete. The data contain more than 1,500 clones, nearly 25% of them singletons. The sample in question was normal lung tissue next to the tumor, obtained before any cancer treatment. Every receptor here comes from a female donor older than 55 with stage I lung adenocarcinoma. Both conserved end residues are part of each CDR3. A D gene is named only where the DNA matches it firmly. A clone size is listed for some rows: how often the clone was seen (once, few, many), or a class if it is expanded.

cdr3_nt: TGTGCCAGTAGTATAGAAACATCAGAAGCTTTCTTT
cdr3_aa: CASSIETSEAFF
clone_size: medium-sized
v_call: TRBV19
j_call: TRBJ1-1
d_call: NA

cdr3_nt: TGTGCCAGCAGGGCCGGGACAGGGGACGGGGAGCTGTTTTTT
cdr3_aa: CASRAGTGDGELFF
clone_size: medium-sized
v_call: TRBV9
j_call: TRBJ2-2
d_call: TRBD1

cdr3_nt: TGCGCCAGCAGCCCGGGACAGGGTGTTTCCGGGGGCTACACCTTC
cdr3_aa: CASSPGQGVSGGYTF
clone_size: NA
v_call: TRBV23-1
j_call: TRBJ1-2
d_call: TRBD1

cdr3_nt: TGCAGCGTTGCTTGGGAATCAACTAATGAAAAACTGTTTTTT
cdr3_aa: CSVAWESTNEKLFF
clone_size: once
v_call: TRBV29-1
j_call: TRBJ1-4
d_call: NA

cdr3_nt: TGCGCCAGCAGCTTAAACCGGGCCACGGGTGAGCAGTTCTTC
cdr3_aa: CASSLNRATGEQFF
clone_size: few
v_call: TRBV5-1
j_call: TRBJ2-1
d_call: NA

cdr3_nt: TGCAGCGTCCAAATAGATCGCTCCTACAATGAGCAGTTCTTC
cdr3_aa: CSVQIDRSYNEQFF
clone_size: NA
v_call: TRBV29-1
j_call: TRBJ2-1
d_call: NA

cdr3_nt: TGTGCCAGCAGTTACAGTCAGGGCGGAGGTGAAGCTTTCTTT
cdr3_aa: CASSYSQGGGEAFF
clone_size: few
v_call: TRBV6-8
j_call: TRBJ1-1
d_call: NA

cdr3_nt: TGTGCCAGCAGCTTGGGACAGGGTATGAACACTGAAGCTTTCTTT
cdr3_aa: CASSLGQGMNTEAFF
clone_size: NA
v_call: TRBV11-3
j_call: TRBJ1-1
d_call: TRBD1

cdr3_nt: TGTGCCAGCAGTCCAAGTGGAGGGGCCAACGTCCTGACTTTC
cdr3_aa: CASSPSGGANVLTF
clone_size: NA
v_call: TRBV6-8
j_call: TRBJ2-6
d_call: NA

cdr3_nt: TGTGCCAGCAGCTTAGGAGCGGCGAGCTCCTACAATGAGCAGTTCTTC
cdr3_aa: CASSLGAASSYNEQFF
clone_size: NA
v_call: TRBV11-3
j_call: TRBJ2-1
d_call: NA

cdr3_nt: TGTGCCAGCAGTCTCCTCACCGGGGAGCTGTTTTTT
cdr3_aa: CASSLLTGELFF
clone_size: few
v_call: TRBV28
j_call: TRBJ2-2
d_call: NA

cdr3_nt: TGCGCCAGCAGCCCCGGGACAGGGAGAGAGACCCAGTACTTC
cdr3_aa: CASSPGTGRETQYF
clone_size: NA
v_call: TRBV5-1
j_call: TRBJ2-5
d_call: TRBD1

cdr3_nt: TGTGCCAGCTCACCGACGATTGCAACTAATGAAAAACTGTTTTTT
cdr3_aa: CASSPTIATNEKLFF
clone_size: NA
v_call: TRBV18
j_call: TRBJ1-4
d_call: NA

cdr3_nt: TGTGCCAGCAGCTTAGAACGGCTAAATGAAAAACTGTTTTTT
cdr3_aa: CASSLERLNEKLFF
clone_size: few
v_call: TRBV11-3
j_call: TRBJ1-4
d_call: NA

cdr3_nt: TGCGCCAGCAGCTTGGGGACAGGGCTTAACTATGGCTACACCTTC
cdr3_aa: CASSLGTGLNYGYTF
clone_size: NA
v_call: TRBV5-1
j_call: TRBJ1-2
d_call: TRBD1

cdr3_nt: TGTGCCAGCAGCCACCAGACCCGCTACGGGGGACTAGCGGGAGTAGGGGAGCAGTACTTC
cdr3_aa: CASSHQTRYGGLAGVGEQYF
clone_size: few
v_call: TRBV11-3
j_call: TRBJ2-7
d_call: TRBD2

cdr3_nt: TGTGCCAGCAGTGAAACCAGAAACACCGGGGAGCTGTTTTTT
cdr3_aa: CASSETRNTGELFF
clone_size: NA
v_call: TRBV2
j_call: TRBJ2-2
d_call: NA

cdr3_nt: TGTGCCAGCAGCCCGGCTAGCGGGAGAACCACAGATACGCAGTATTTT
cdr3_aa: CASSPASGRTTDTQYF
clone_size: few
v_call: TRBV11-3
j_call: TRBJ2-3
d_call: TRBD2

cdr3_nt: TGTGCCAGCAGCTTTAAAGCGGGAGGACAAGAGACCCAGTACTTC
cdr3_aa: CASSFKAGGQETQYF
clone_size: large
v_call: TRBV11-3
j_call: TRBJ2-5
d_call: TRBD2

cdr3_nt: TGCGCCAGCAGCCAGGGACTAGCGGGGCTGTACGAGCAGTACTTC
cdr3_aa: CASSQGLAGLYEQYF
clone_size: medium-sized
v_call: TRBV4-1
j_call: TRBJ2-7
d_call: TRBD2

cdr3_nt: TGTGCCAGTAGTAATAGAAGGAACACTGAAGCTTTCTTT
cdr3_aa: CASSNRRNTEAFF
clone_size: NA
v_call: TRBV19
j_call: TRBJ1-1
d_call: NA

cdr3_nt: TGTGCCAGCAGCTTTCCGGGTCTAGACGACGAGCAGTACTTC
cdr3_aa: CASSFPGLDDEQYF
clone_size: NA
v_call: TRBV11-3
j_call: TRBJ2-7
d_call: NA

cdr3_nt: TGTGCCAGCAGCAGGACTAGTTCCTACGAGCAGTACTTC
cdr3_aa: CASSRTSSYEQYF
clone_size: medium-sized
v_call: TRBV9
j_call: TRBJ2-7
d_call: TRBD2

cdr3_nt: TGCGCCAGCAGTGTTTTCAAGTCTGGGGAGCTGTTTTTT
cdr3_aa: CASSVFKSGELFF
clone_size: many
v_call: TRBV23-1
j_call: TRBJ2-2
d_call: NA

cdr3_nt: TGTGCCACCAGCAGACAGTTTTCGAACACTGAAGCTTTCTTT
cdr3_aa: CATSRQFSNTEAFF
clone_size: NA
v_call: TRBV15
j_call: TRBJ1-1
d_call: NA

cdr3_nt: TGTGCCAGCAGCTTATTCTGGGGCACCGGGGAGCTGTTTTTT
cdr3_aa: CASSLFWGTGELFF
clone_size: NA
v_call: TRBV11-3
j_call: TRBJ2-2
d_call: NA

cdr3_nt: TGTGCCAGCAGGGCACAGGGGCGTCGTCAGCCCCAGCATTTT
cdr3_aa: CASRAQGRRQPQHF
clone_size: NA
v_call: TRBV6-7
j_call: TRBJ1-5
d_call: TRBD1

cdr3_nt: TGTGCCAGCAGCTCCCTCCCGAGGACAGGGATTGGGGAGCTGTTTTTT
cdr3_aa: CASSSLPRTGIGELFF
clone_size: NA
v_call: TRBV7-7
j_call: TRBJ2-2
d_call: TRBD1

cdr3_nt: TGTGCCAGCAGCCCGACCGACAGGTTTGGGGAAAAACTGTTTTTT
cdr3_aa: CASSPTDRFGEKLFF
clone_size: NA
v_call: TRBV28
j_call: TRBJ1-4
d_call: NA

cdr3_nt: TGTGCCAGCAGGGTCTACGGGCGCACTGAAGCTTTCTTT
cdr3_aa: CASRVYGRTEAFF
clone_size: NA
v_call: TRBV28
j_call: TRBJ1-1
d_call: NA

cdr3_nt: TGTGCCACTGACGGTCGCGCTGAAGCTTTCTTT
cdr3_aa: CATDGRAEAFF
clone_size: NA
v_call: TRBV19
j_call: TRBJ1-1
d_call: NA

cdr3_nt: TGTGCCAGCTCCCCTCCCGGAGAGAGGGCACGCACAGATACGCAGTATTTT
cdr3_aa: CASSPPGERARTDTQYF
clone_size: NA
v_call: TRBV18
j_call: TRBJ2-3
d_call: NA

cdr3_nt: TGTGCCAGCAGCTCGCCGGGGATTTTCAATGAAAAACTGTTTTTT
cdr3_aa: CASSSPGIFNEKLFF
clone_size: NA
v_call: TRBV28
j_call: TRBJ1-4
d_call: NA

cdr3_nt: TGTGCCAGCAGCAGGGAAACCGGGACCCCGTATCAGCCCCAGCATTTT
cdr3_aa: CASSRETGTPYQPQHF
clone_size: few
v_call: TRBV21-1
j_call: TRBJ1-5
d_call: NA

cdr3_nt: TGCGCCAGCAGCTCGGGACAGCCGAAATCTGAAAATGAAAAACTGTTTTTT
cdr3_aa: CASSSGQPKSENEKLFF
clone_size: NA
v_call: TRBV5-1
j_call: TRBJ1-4
d_call: TRBD1

cdr3_nt: TGTGCCAGCAGCGAGGGACAGAGGAACACTGAAGCTTTCTTT
cdr3_aa: CASSEGQRNTEAFF
clone_size: NA
v_call: TRBV11-3
j_call: TRBJ1-1
d_call: TRBD1

cdr3_nt: TGTGCCACCGGCCGTACAGCTGAAGCTTTCTTT
cdr3_aa: CATGRTAEAFF
clone_size: few
v_call: TRBV6-9
j_call: TRBJ1-1
d_call: NA

cdr3_nt: TGTGCCAGTCAGAGAAAACCGGGACATAACTATGGCTACACCTTC
cdr3_aa: CASQRKPGHNYGYTF
clone_size: NA
v_call: TRBV19
j_call: TRBJ1-2
d_call: NA

cdr3_nt: TGTGCCAGCAGTTTCCCCCCAGGGGCCAACGTCCTGACTTTC
cdr3_aa: CASSFPPGANVLTF
clone_size: few
v_call: TRBV28
j_call: TRBJ2-6
d_call: NA

cdr3_nt: TGCGCCAGCAGCCAAGATCTGGGGGGAGTCAGGCGCGAGCAGTACTTC
cdr3_aa: CASSQDLGGVRREQYF
clone_size: few
v_call: TRBV4-1
j_call: TRBJ2-7
d_call: NA

cdr3_nt: TGTGCCAGCAGCGTAGGACAGGGTTACAATGAGCAGTTCTTC
cdr3_aa: CASSVGQGYNEQFF
clone_size: NA
v_call: TRBV9
j_call: TRBJ2-1
d_call: TRBD1

cdr3_nt: TGCGCCAGCAGCTCGGACAGAAACACAGATACGCAGTATTTT
cdr3_aa: CASSSDRNTDTQYF
clone_size: few
v_call: TRBV5-1
j_call: TRBJ2-3
d_call: NA

cdr3_nt: TGTGCCAGCAGCCCGACTAGCGAGTACAATGAGCAGTTCTTC
cdr3_aa: CASSPTSEYNEQFF
clone_size: NA
v_call: TRBV9
j_call: TRBJ2-1
d_call: TRBD2

cdr3_nt: TGTGCCACCAGCCCACGGGACAGTTCCTACGAGCAGTACTTC
cdr3_aa: CATSPRDSSYEQYF
clone_size: NA
v_call: TRBV15
j_call: TRBJ2-7
d_call: TRBD1

cdr3_nt: TGCGCCAGCAGCTTGCTCTCGTCTAGCACAGATACGCAGTATTTT
cdr3_aa: CASSLLSSSTDTQYF
clone_size: NA
v_call: TRBV10-2
j_call: TRBJ2-3
d_call: NA

cdr3_nt: TGTGCCAGCAGTGCGGGAAGGACTAGCGGGACGGTGGGTACGCAGTATTTT
cdr3_aa: CASSAGRTSGTVGTQYF
clone_size: NA
v_call: TRBV6-8
j_call: TRBJ2-3
d_call: TRBD2

cdr3_nt: TGTGCCAGTAGTATGGTGGACCGTCCTAAGGAGCAGTTCTTC
cdr3_aa: CASSMVDRPKEQFF
clone_size: large
v_call: TRBV19
j_call: TRBJ2-1
d_call: NA

cdr3_nt: TGTGCCAGCAGTCGGACTAGCGGGAGGGCCAGTTACTACGAGCAGTACTTC
cdr3_aa: CASSRTSGRASYYEQYF
clone_size: NA
v_call: TRBV6-8
j_call: TRBJ2-7
d_call: TRBD2

cdr3_nt: TGTGCCAGCAGTTCGACCTCAACAGGGGCCTACGAGCAGTACTTC
cdr3_aa: CASSSTSTGAYEQYF
clone_size: NA
v_call: TRBV28
j_call: TRBJ2-7
d_call: TRBD1

cdr3_nt: TGTGCCAGCAGCTTAGATTCTCGGGGTTCGGGCGGAAACACCATATATTTT
cdr3_aa: CASSLDSRGSGGNTIYF
clone_size: few
v_call: TRBV9
j_call: TRBJ1-3
d_call: NA

cdr3_nt: TGTGCCAGCAGTGAGAGGGGCGGTAGTGAAAAACTGTTTTTT
cdr3_aa: CASSERGGSEKLFF
clone_size: NA
v_call: TRBV6-8
j_call: TRBJ1-4
d_call: NA

cdr3_nt: TGTGCCAGCAGCAGAACAGGGGGCTGGGATGGCTACACCTTC
cdr3_aa: CASSRTGGWDGYTF
clone_size: medium-sized
v_call: TRBV11-3
j_call: TRBJ1-2
d_call: TRBD1

cdr3_nt: TGTGCCAGCAGCGGAGGGACAGGTCGTGGAGAAAAACTGTTTTTT
cdr3_aa: CASSGGTGRGEKLFF
clone_size: few
v_call: TRBV28
j_call: TRBJ1-4
d_call: TRBD1

cdr3_nt: TGTGCCAGCAGCTCCGGGACTAGCACAGATACGCAGTATTTT
cdr3_aa: CASSSGTSTDTQYF
clone_size: NA
v_call: TRBV11-3
j_call: TRBJ2-3
d_call: NA

cdr3_nt: TGTGCCAGCAGTGTGGCAGGGGGGAGCAATGAGCAGTTCTTC
cdr3_aa: CASSVAGGSNEQFF
clone_size: NA
v_call: TRBV28
j_call: TRBJ2-1
d_call: NA

cdr3_nt: TGTGCCAGCAGCCCGGGACAGCTGAACACTGAAGCTTTCTTT
cdr3_aa: CASSPGQLNTEAFF
clone_size: NA
v_call: TRBV11-3
j_call: TRBJ1-1
d_call: TRBD1

cdr3_nt: TGTGCCAGTGCCCGCCCGGACAGAGCTAATGAAAAACTGTTTTTT
cdr3_aa: CASARPDRANEKLFF
clone_size: large
v_call: TRBV28
j_call: TRBJ1-4
d_call: NA

cdr3_nt: TGTGCCAGGGGAAAGGGTTCCTACGAGCAGTACTTC
cdr3_aa: CARGKGSYEQYF
clone_size: NA
v_call: TRBV28
j_call: TRBJ2-7
d_call: NA

cdr3_nt: TGTGCCTGGACTAATACTTACGGGATCCAAGAGACCCAGTACTTC
cdr3_aa: CAWTNTYGIQETQYF
clone_size: few
v_call: TRBV30
j_call: TRBJ2-5
d_call: NA